These T cell receptor beta chains were read from a single sample in a study of T cells in tumors after PD-1 blockade. Data came from immunoSEQ multiplex PCR; TCRdb stores just in-frame clones and leaves some out. The data show around 50,000 clones, more than 75% seen once. The material sequenced was PBMCs, taken before anti-PD-1 treatment. The receptor source for this set is a human donor with basal cell carcinoma. Each CDR3 is given with its conserved first and last residue. A D gene is named only where the DNA matches it firmly. Expanded clones are given a class, and other clones once, few, many or no size at all.

NA,TRBJ1-3,13,TRBV29-1,NA,TGCAGCGCCCGACCGGCCTCTGGAAACACCATATATTTT,CSARPASGNTIYF
TRBD1,TRBJ2-7,14,TRBV18,NA,TGTGCCAGCTCACCAGGGACAGGGGTGTACGAGCAGTACTTC,CASSPGTGVYEQYF
NA,TRBJ1-5,15,TRBV2,NA,TGTGCCAGCAAGGAAAGCCCTGGAAGCAATCAGCCCCAGCATTTT,CASKESPGSNQPQHF
NA,TRBJ1-1,14,TRBV2,NA,TGTGCCAGCAGTATAAGGACGGGCGTCACTGAAGCTTTCTTT,CASSIRTGVTEAFF
NA,TRBJ1-2,14,TRBV18,few,TGTGCCAGCTCACCACGACAGTATAACTATGGCTACACCTTC,CASSPRQYNYGYTF
TRBD1,TRBJ2-7,14,TRBV5-1,NA,TGCGCCAGCAGCTTGGCAGTCAGGGGGTCCGAGCAGTACTTC,CASSLAVRGSEQYF
NA,TRBJ2-7,14,TRBV10-2,once,TGCGCCAGCACCGCGACCGGGACCCTCGACGAGCAGTACTTC,CASTATGTLDEQYF
NA,TRBJ2-7,12,TRBV2,NA,TGTGCCAGCAGGGCAGGGGCCTACGAGCAGTACTTC,CASRAGAYEQYF
NA,TRBJ2-5,16,TRBV19,NA,TGTGCCAGTAGTATAGCGGGGGCCGGGGACCAAGAGACCCAGTACTTC,CASSIAGAGDQETQYF
TRBD2,TRBJ2-7,14,TRBV27,NA,TGTGCCAGCAGTTTAACTAGCGGGAGTTACGAGCAGTACTTC,CASSLTSGSYEQYF
NA,TRBJ1-2,17,TRBV7-9,NA,TGTGCCAGCAGCCCAGAAGGGACTTCCAGTTATTTCTATGGCTACACCTTC,CASSPEGTSSYFYGYTF
NA,TRBJ1-4,13,TRBV19,once,TGTGCCAGTAGTATGCAATCCGTTGGTTCCCTGTTTTTT,CASSMQSVGSLFF
TRBD1,TRBJ1-2,13,TRBV5-6,NA,TGTGCCAGCAGTGACAGGGCTGGCTATGGCTACACCTTC,CASSDRAGYGYTF
NA,TRBJ1-2,13,TRBV27,few,TGTGCCAGCAGTTTAGCCCAGGGACGAGGCTACACCTTC,CASSLAQGRGYTF
TRBD1,TRBJ1-2,13,TRBV5-6,NA,TGTGCCAGCAGCTCCAGGGGGAACTATGGCTACACCTTC,CASSSRGNYGYTF
TRBD1,TRBJ2-3,16,TRBV19,NA,TGTGCCAGTAGCCGACAGGGGGCTTGGGGCACAGATACGCAGTATTTT,CASSRQGAWGTDTQYF
TRBD1,TRBJ2-5,15,TRBV7-6,NA,TGTGCCAGCAGCCTGACGACAGGGGGTCAAGAGACCCAGTACTTC,CASSLTTGGQETQYF
NA,TRBJ1-2,13,TRBV19,NA,TGTGCCAGTACCCCGGGGCCACTCTATGGCTACACCTTC,CASTPGPLYGYTF
TRBD2,TRBJ2-7,16,TRBV7-9,NA,TGTGCCAGCAGCTTAGATTGGACTAGCGGGAGTGGCGAGCAGTACTTC,CASSLDWTSGSGEQYF
TRBD2,TRBJ2-5,20,TRBV5-1,few,TGCGCCAGCAGCTCGGGGCGTTTGAGCGGGGGCCCGAAGTACCAAGAGACCCAGTACTTC,CASSSGRLSGGPKYQETQYF
TRBD2,TRBJ2-3,15,TRBV2,NA,TGTGCCAGCAAAAGCGGGGGGGCCAGAACAGATACGCAGTATTTT,CASKSGGARTDTQYF
TRBD1,TRBJ1-5,13,TRBV19,NA,TGTGCCAGTAGTAATCAGGGGGCACAGCCCCAGCATTTT,CASSNQGAQPQHF
NA,TRBJ2-7,13,TRBV27,few,TGTGCCAGCAGTTTAGGACACTACTACGAGCAGTACTTC,CASSLGHYYEQYF
NA,TRBJ2-6,15,TRBV5-1,NA,TGCGCCAGCAAGTCGTTGGTCTCTGGGGCCAACGTCCTGACTTTC,CASKSLVSGANVLTF
NA,TRBJ2-3,14,TRBV5-1,NA,TGCGCCAGCCGCCTACTAGGTACGACAGATACGCAGTATTTT,CASRLLGTTDTQYF
TRBD1,TRBJ1-1,16,TRBV9,NA,TGTGCCAGCTCCTCACCCCCGGGGACAGGGGACACTGAAGCTTTCTTT,CASSSPPGTGDTEAFF
TRBD1,TRBJ1-5,16,TRBV2,many,TGTGCCAGCAGCACAATGATGGGGACAGGAAGGCAGCCCCAGCATTTT,CASSTMMGTGRQPQHF
TRBD1,TRBJ2-1,15,TRBV7-9,NA,TGTGCCAGCAGCTCCAACAGGGGTCTCATCGAGGAGCAGTTCTTC,CASSSNRGLIEEQFF
NA,TRBJ1-2,14,TRBV10-3,NA,TGTGCCATCAGTGAGTCTCAGGGTAACTATGGCTACACCTTC,CAISESQGNYGYTF
NA,TRBJ1-2,16,TRBV24-1,NA,TGTGCCACCAGTGATTCACTTTCTTGGGGGATCCATGGCTACACCTTC,CATSDSLSWGIHGYTF
NA,TRBJ1-2,13,TRBV7-3,NA,TGTGCCAGCAGCTTAGGCGGTGGCTATGGCTACACCTTC,CASSLGGGYGYTF
TRBD2,TRBJ2-5,14,TRBV28,NA,TGTGCCAGCAGTTTCGGGGGGTGGGAAGAGACCCAGTACTTC,CASSFGGWEETQYF
NA,TRBJ1-2,19,TRBV6-4,NA,TGTGCCAGCAGTGACTCGATGGTACAGTCTCTGGGAGTTAACTATGGCTACACCTTC,CASSDSMVQSLGVNYGYTF
NA,TRBJ1-1,12,TRBV12-3/TRBV12-4,NA,TGTGCCAGCAGTGTCTGGAACACTGAAGCTTTCTTT,CASSVWNTEAFF
NA,TRBJ1-1,15,TRBV28,NA,TGTGCCAGCAGTTCCCGGGACACGGTAAGGGGTGAAGCTTTCTTT,CASSSRDTVRGEAFF